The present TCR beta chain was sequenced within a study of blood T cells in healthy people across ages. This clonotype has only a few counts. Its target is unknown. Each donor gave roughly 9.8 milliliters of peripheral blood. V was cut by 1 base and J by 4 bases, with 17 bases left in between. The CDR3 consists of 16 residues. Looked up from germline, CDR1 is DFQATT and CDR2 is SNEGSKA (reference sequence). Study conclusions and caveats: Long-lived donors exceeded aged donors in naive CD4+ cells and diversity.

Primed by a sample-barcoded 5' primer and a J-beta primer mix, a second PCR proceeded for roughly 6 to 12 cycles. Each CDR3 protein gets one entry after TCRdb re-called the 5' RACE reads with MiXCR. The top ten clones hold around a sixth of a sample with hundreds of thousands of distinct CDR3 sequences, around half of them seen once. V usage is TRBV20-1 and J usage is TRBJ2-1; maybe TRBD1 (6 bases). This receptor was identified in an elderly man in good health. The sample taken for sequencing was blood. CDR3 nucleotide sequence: TGCAGTGCTAGAGGTGAGACAGGATCCCATTACAATGAGCAGTTCTTC. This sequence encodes CSARGETGSHYNEQFF.